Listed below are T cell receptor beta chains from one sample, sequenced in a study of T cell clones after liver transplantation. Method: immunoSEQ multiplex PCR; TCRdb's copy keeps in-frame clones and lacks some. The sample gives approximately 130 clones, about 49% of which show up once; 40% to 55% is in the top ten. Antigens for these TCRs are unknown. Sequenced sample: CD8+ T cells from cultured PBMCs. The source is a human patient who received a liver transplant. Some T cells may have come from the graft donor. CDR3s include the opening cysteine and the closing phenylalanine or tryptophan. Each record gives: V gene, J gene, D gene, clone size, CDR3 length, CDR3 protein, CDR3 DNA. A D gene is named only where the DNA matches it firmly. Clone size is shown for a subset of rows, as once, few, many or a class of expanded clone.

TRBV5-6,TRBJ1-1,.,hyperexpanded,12,CASSLLGTEAFF,TGTGCCAGCAGCTTGTTAGGGACTGAAGCTTTCTTT
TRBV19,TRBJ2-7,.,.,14,CASSAGLGSHEQYF,TGTGCCAGTAGTGCGGGCCTGGGCAGCCACGAGCAGTACTTC
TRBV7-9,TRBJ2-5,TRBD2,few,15,CASSFGTSGGGEQYF,TGTGCCAGCAGCTTTGGGACTAGCGGGGGGGGTGAGCAGTACTTC
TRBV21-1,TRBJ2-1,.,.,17,CASSKGVATPSDNEQFF,TGTGCCAGCAGCAAGGGGGTAGCTACACCATCCGACAATGAGCAGTTCTTC
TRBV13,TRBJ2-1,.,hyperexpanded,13,CASSLGGDNEQFF,TGTGCCAGCAGCTTAGGTGGAGACAATGAGCAGTTCTTC
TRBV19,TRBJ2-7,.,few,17,CASSIDPPGHSLNEQYF,TGTGCCAGTAGTATAGATCCCCCGGGACACTCATTAAACGAGCAGTACTTC
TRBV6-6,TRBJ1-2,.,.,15,CASSYFGGILEGYTF,TGTGCCAGCAGTTACTTCGGAGGGATACTTGAGGGCTACACCTTC
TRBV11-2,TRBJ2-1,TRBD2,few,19,CASTGWTSGGLSSYNEQFF,TGTGCCAGCACCGGATGGACTAGCGGGGGCCTTAGCTCCTACAATGAGCAGTTCTTC
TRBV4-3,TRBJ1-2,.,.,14,CASSQAGRAYGYTF,TGCGCCAGCAGCCAAGCCGGCAGGGCATATGGCTACACCTTC
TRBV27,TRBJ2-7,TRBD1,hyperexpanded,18,CASSSRLLGRGSSYEQYF,TGTGCCAGCAGTTCGAGACTACTCGGCAGGGGGAGCTCCTACGAGCAGTACTTC
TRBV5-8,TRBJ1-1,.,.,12,CASSLLGTEAFF,TGTGCCAGCAGCTTGTTAGGGACTGAAGCTTTCTTT
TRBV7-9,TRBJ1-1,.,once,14,CASSLDGFVTEAFF,TGTGCCAGCAGCTTAGACGGATTCGTCACTGAAGCTTTCTTT
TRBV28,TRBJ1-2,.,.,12,CAGAGNDYGYTF,TGTGCCGGCGCGGGGAACGACTATGGCTACACCTTC
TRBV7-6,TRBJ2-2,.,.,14,CASSSHTNTGELFF,TGTGCCAGCAGCTCTCATACTAACACCGGGGAGCTGTTTTTT
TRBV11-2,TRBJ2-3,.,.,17,CASSPTEGGLLTDTQYF,TGTGCCAGCAGCCCAACCGAGGGGGGACTCCTTACAGATACGCAGTATTTT
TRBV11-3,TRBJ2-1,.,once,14,CASSLGQGADEQFF,TGTGCCAGCAGCTTAGGCCAAGGGGCGGATGAGCAGTTCTTC
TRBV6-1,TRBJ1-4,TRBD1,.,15,CASSDTTGGFEKLFF,TGTGCCAGCAGTGATACGACAGGGGGCTTTGAAAAACTGTTTTTT
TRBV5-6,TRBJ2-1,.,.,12,CASSWFTNEQFF,TGTGCCAGCAGCTGGTTTACCAATGAGCAGTTCTTC
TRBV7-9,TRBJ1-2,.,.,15,CASSPREGLNYGYTF,TGTGCCAGCAGCCCCCGGGAGGGGCTAAACTATGGCTACACCTTC
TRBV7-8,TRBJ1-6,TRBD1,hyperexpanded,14,CASSSRQGGSPLHF,TGTGCCAGCAGCTCCCGACAGGGGGGTTCACCCCTCCACTTT
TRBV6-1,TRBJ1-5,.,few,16,CASSEWQGSAKQPQHF,TGTGCCAGCAGTGAATGGCAGGGTTCGGCTAAGCAGCCCCAGCATTTT
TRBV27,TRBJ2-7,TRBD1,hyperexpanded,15,CASTSNRQGRNEQYF,TGTGCCAGCACCAGTAATAGACAGGGCAGGAACGAGCAGTACTTC
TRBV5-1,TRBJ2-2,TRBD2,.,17,CASSLEAGAANTGELFF,TGCGCCAGCAGCTTGGAAGCGGGGGCCGCGAACACCGGGGAGCTGTTTTTT
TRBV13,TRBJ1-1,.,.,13,CASREGQNTEAFF,TGTGCCAGCCGAGAGGGGCAGAACACTGAAGCTTTCTTT
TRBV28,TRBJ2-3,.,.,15,CASSPRGSPTDTQYF,TGTGCCAGCAGTCCCCGTGGGAGCCCCACAGATACGCAGTATTTT
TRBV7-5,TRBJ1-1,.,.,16,CARSSRGTGQGTEAFF,TGTGCCAGAAGCTCGAGAGGGACAGGTCAAGGCACTGAAGCTTTCTTT